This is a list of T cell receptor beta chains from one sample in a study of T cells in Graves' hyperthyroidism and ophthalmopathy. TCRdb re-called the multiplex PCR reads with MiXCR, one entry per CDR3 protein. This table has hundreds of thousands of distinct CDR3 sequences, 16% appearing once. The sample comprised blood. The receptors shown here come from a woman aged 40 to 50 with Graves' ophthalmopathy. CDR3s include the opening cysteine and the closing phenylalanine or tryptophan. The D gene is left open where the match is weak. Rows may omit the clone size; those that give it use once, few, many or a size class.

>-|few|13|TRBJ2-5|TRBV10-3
CAISTIVGETQYF
TGTGCCATCAGTACGATAGTGGGAGAGACCCAGTACTTC
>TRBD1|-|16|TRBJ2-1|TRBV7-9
CASSLTLTGTDNEQFF
TGTGCCAGCAGCTTAACCCTAACAGGGACAGACAATGAGCAGTTCTTC
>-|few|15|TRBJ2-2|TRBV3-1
CASRGGQFNTGELFF
TGTGCCAGCAGAGGGGGGCAGTTTAACACCGGGGAGCTGTTTTTT
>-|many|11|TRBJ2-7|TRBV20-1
CSANGPAEQYF
TGCAGTGCAAACGGACCTGCAGAGCAGTACTTC
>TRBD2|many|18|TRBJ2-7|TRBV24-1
CATSDFVSGSTISYEQYF
TGTGCCACCAGTGATTTCGTTAGCGGGAGCACAATCTCCTACGAGCAGTACTTC
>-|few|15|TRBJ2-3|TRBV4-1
CASSQVLVFTDTQYF
TGCGCCAGCAGCCAAGTCTTAGTGTTCACAGATACGCAGTATTTT
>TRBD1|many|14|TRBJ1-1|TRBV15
CATSGWTGNTEAFF
TGTGCCACCAGCGGCTGGACAGGGAACACTGAAGCTTTCTTT
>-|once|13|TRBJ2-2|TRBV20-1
CSARYSATGELFF
TGCAGTGCTAGATATAGCGCCACCGGGGAGCTGTTTTTT
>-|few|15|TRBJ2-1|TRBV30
CAWSVKWGRLGEQFF
TGTGCCTGGAGTGTAAAGTGGGGGAGATTGGGTGAGCAGTTCTTC
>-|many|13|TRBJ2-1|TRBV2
CASEGSSYNEQFF
TGTGCCAGCGAGGGAAGCTCCTACAATGAGCAGTTCTTC
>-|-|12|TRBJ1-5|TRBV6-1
CATRTAGQPQHF
TGTGCCACCCGGACAGCCGGTCAGCCCCAGCATTTT
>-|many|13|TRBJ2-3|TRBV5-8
CASGRDSTDTQYF
TGTGCCAGCGGCCGAGACAGCACAGATACGCAGTATTTT
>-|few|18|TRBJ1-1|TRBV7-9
CASTGGPLGGGEGTEAFF
TGTGCCAGCACGGGGGGTCCCCTCGGGGGAGGGGAGGGCACTGAAGCTTTCTTT
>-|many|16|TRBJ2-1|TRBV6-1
CASSGRRGASYNEQFF
TGTGCCAGCAGTGGAAGGAGGGGGGCCTCCTACAATGAGCAGTTCTTC
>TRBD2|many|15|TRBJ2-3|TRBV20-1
CSASVAGGHPDTQYF
TGCAGTGCTAGTGTAGCGGGGGGGCACCCAGATACGCAGTATTTT
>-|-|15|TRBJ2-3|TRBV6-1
CASRKFQGSADTQYF
TGTGCCAGCCGAAAATTTCAGGGTTCGGCAGATACGCAGTATTTT
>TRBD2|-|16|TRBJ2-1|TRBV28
CASRGTGTSGYNEQFF
TGTGCCAGCAGGGGAACCGGGACTAGCGGTTACAATGAGCAGTTCTTC
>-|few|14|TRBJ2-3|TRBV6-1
CASNLAYSTDTQYF
TGTGCCAGCAACCTAGCGTATAGCACAGATACGCAGTATTTT
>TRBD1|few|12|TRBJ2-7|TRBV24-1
CATGGQGEEQYF
TGTGCCACCGGAGGACAGGGGGAAGAGCAGTACTTC
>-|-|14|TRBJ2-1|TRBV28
CASSFNRAYNEQFF
TGTGCCAGCAGTTTTAACAGGGCTTACAATGAGCAGTTCTTC
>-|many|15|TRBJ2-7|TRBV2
CASSELEGAAYEQYF
TGTGCCAGCAGTGAACTGGAAGGGGCGGCCTACGAGCAGTACTTC
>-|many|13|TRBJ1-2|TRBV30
CAWKDEGRRGYTF
TGTGCCTGGAAGGATGAGGGTCGTCGTGGCTACACCTTC
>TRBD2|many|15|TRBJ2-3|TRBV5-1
CASSLSGGPADTQYF
TGCGCCAGCAGCTTATCGGGGGGGCCCGCAGATACGCAGTATTTT
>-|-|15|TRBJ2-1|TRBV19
CASSSSAGRGGEQFF
TGTGCCAGTAGCTCCTCAGCGGGAAGGGGGGGTGAGCAGTTCTTC
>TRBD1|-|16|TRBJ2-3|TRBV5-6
CASSPRTGGFTDTQYF
TGTGCCAGCAGCCCCCGGACAGGGGGTTTCACAGATACGCAGTATTTT
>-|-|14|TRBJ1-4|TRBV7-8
CASSFGQPSEKLFF
TGTGCCAGCAGCTTCGGCCAGCCTAGTGAAAAACTGTTTTTT
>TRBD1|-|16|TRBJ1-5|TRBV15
CATSRAGQGSNQPQHF
TGTGCCACCAGCAGGGCGGGACAGGGGAGCAATCAGCCCCAGCATTTT
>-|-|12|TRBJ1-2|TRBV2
CASNGGDYGYTF
TGTGCCAGCAACGGCGGAGACTATGGCTACACCTTC
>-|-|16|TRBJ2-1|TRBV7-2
CASSFRQDTSYNEQFF
TGTGCCAGCAGCTTCCGCCAAGACACCTCCTACAATGAGCAGTTCTTC
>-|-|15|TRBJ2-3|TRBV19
CASSIGGGSTDTQYF
TGTGCCAGTAGTATTGGTGGCGGTAGCACAGATACGCAGTATTTT
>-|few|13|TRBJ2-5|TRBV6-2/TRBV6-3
CASSFMVQETQYF
TGTGCCAGCAGCTTCATGGTACAAGAGACCCAGTACTTC
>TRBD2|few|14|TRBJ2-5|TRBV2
CASRGEVAGETQYF
TGTGCCAGCCGCGGGGAGGTAGCGGGAGAGACCCAGTACTTC
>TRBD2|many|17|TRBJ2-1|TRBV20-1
CSARDGTSGGALNEQFF
TGCAGTGCTAGAGATGGGACTAGCGGGGGGGCTTTGAATGAGCAGTTCTTC
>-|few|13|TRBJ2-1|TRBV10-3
CAANRDFNNEQFF
TGTGCCGCCAACCGGGACTTTAACAATGAGCAGTTCTTC
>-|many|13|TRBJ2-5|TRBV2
CASSEVLGGTQYF
TGTGCCAGCAGTGAAGTTTTGGGTGGGACCCAGTACTTC
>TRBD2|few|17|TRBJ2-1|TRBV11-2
CASSLDYMASGRTELFF
TGTGCCAGCAGCTTAGACTACATGGCTAGCGGGAGAACCGAGCTGTTCTTC
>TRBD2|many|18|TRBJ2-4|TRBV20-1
CSAKPGLADDLAKNIQYF
TGCAGTGCTAAACCGGGACTAGCGGACGATCTAGCCAAAAACATTCAGTACTTC
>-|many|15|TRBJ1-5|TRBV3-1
CASSQDTGLNQPQHF
TGTGCCAGCAGCCAGGACACAGGGCTCAATCAGCCCCAGCATTTT
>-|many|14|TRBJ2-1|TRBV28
CASSYGRGGNEQFF
TGTGCCAGCAGTTATGGACGGGGTGGTAATGAGCAGTTCTTC
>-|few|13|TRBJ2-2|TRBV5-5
CASSEDFTGELFF
TGTGCCAGCAGCGAGGACTTCACCGGGGAGCTGTTTTTT
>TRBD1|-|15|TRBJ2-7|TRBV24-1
CATSDSGTGGYEQCF
TGTGCCACCAGTGATTCCGGGACAGGGGGCTACGAGCAGTGCTTC
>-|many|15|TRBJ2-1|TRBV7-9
CASVLAGQTNNEQFF
TGTGCCAGCGTGCTGGCGGGACAGACGAACAATGAGCAGTTCTTC
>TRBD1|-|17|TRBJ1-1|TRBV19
CASSKGPDRGKGTEAFF
TGTGCCAGTAGTAAAGGGCCGGACAGGGGAAAGGGGACTGAAGCTTTCTTT
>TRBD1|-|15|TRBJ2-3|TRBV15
CATSPGQPAADTQYF
TGTGCCACCAGCCCGGGACAGCCAGCGGCAGATACGCAGTATTTT
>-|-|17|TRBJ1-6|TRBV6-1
CASSPRTASSYNSPLHF
TGTGCCAGCAGTCCAAGGACAGCGAGCTCCTATAATTCACCCCTCCACTTT
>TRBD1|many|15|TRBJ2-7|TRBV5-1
CASSSPDRGYYEQYF
TGCGCCAGCAGCTCCCCGGACAGGGGGTATTACGAGCAGTACTTC
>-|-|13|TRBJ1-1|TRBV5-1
CASSRVGGAEAFF
TGCGCCAGCAGCCGGGTGGGGGGGGCTGAAGCTTTCTTT
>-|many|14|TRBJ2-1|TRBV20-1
CSASGTWGYNEQFF
TGCAGTGCTAGCGGGACATGGGGTTACAATGAGCAGTTCTTC
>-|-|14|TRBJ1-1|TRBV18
CASYRDKGRTEAFF
TGTGCCAGCTACAGGGATAAGGGTAGGACTGAAGCTTTCTTT
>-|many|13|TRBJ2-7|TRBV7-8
CASSSGYLGEQYF
TGTGCCAGCAGCTCGGGCTATTTGGGGGAGCAGTACTTC
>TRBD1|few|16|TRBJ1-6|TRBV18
CASSQGQPTYNSPLHF
TGTGCCAGCTCCCAGGGACAGCCAACCTATAATTCACCCCTCCACTTT
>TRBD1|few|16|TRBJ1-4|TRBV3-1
CASSQSGTGVEEKLFF
TGTGCCAGCAGCCAGTCCGGAACAGGGGTAGAAGAAAAACTGTTTTTT
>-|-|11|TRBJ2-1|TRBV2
CASRRDFAQFF
TGTGCCAGCAGGAGGGACTTTGCGCAGTTCTTC
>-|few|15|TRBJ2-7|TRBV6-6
CASSYSRLSRGEQYF
TGTGCCAGCAGTTACAGCCGGCTAAGTAGGGGCGAGCAGTACTTC
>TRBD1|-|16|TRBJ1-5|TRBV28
CASSKGDRGTNQPQHF
TGTGCCAGCAGTAAGGGGGACAGGGGAACCAATCAGCCCCAGCATTTT
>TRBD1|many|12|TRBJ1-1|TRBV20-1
CSARVRDSEAFF
TGCAGTGCTAGAGTCAGGGACAGTGAAGCTTTCTTT
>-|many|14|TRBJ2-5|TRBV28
CASNINPRAGTQYF
TGTGCCAGCAACATAAACCCTCGCGCCGGGACCCAGTACTTC
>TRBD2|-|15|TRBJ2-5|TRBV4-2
CASSQGGGNTETQYF
TGTGCCAGCAGCCAAGGCGGGGGTAACACAGAGACCCAGTACTTC
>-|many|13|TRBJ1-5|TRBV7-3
CASSPGHLQPQHF
TGTGCCAGCAGTCCGGGACACCTACAGCCCCAGCATTTT
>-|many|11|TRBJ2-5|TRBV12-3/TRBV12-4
CASSSRGTQYF
TGTGCCAGCAGTTCACGGGGGACCCAGTACTTC